The clone carrying this TCR beta chain has at least ten counts. Its antigen is unknown. This sample was included in a study of naive and memory T cell subsets. Study observations and caveats: Especially in CD8 cells, naive repertoires contained a few larger clonotypes, possibly CD45RA-re-expressing memory cells. From naive to CM, EM and EMRA, diversity decreased and Gini increased.

With 5 bases removed from V and 5 bases from J, the gap between germline ends came to 10 bases. Germline V gives CDR1 MNHEY, CDR2 SVGAGI. CDR3 size: 13 residues. An equimolar mix of two oligonucleotides served as the beta constant-region primer for TRBC1 and TRBC2. Four rounds of PCR amplified the ligated cDNA using nested alpha and beta constant-region primers plus SP2. Each CDR3 protein is one row after TCRdb ran MiXCR on the UMI-ligation and nested PCR reads. The sample lists 98,000 or so distinct CDR3 sequences; about 14% were seen once. CD4+ T cell IFNgamma after overnight CMV lysate exposure gave donor CMV status. Cells stained for CD3, CD4, CD8, CD45RA and CD27 were sorted into four subsets.

V gene TRBV6-5 combines with J gene TRBJ1-5; no definite D call. This TCR derives from a human donor in good health. Sequencing was done on a sample of naive CD8+ T cells from blood. The CDR3 bases are TGTGCCAGCAGTGCCGGGTCCTATCAGCCCCAGCATTTT. This codes for CASSAGSYQPQHF.